This entry is about one TCR beta chain. In its sample, this clone was seen once. It has no known antigen specificity. The sample holds no much larger clone one base away, and base qualities are not on file. These data originate in a study of blood T cell repertoires in COVID-19 (dated by TCRdb to about 2020). About the investigation overall: Samples from collaborators originated in the United States, Italy and Spain and spanned both the acute and convalescent phases of COVID-19. The material from the prospective study consisted of cDNA or gDNA derived from T cells, B-cell-depleted T cells, or PBMCs. Subjects who had been exposed to COVID-19, were actively infected with it, or had recovered from it provided the deeply sampled blood TCRbeta repertoires that made up the dataset. A freely available public database, intended as a resource for researchers studying the immune response to SARS-CoV-2, is where the repertoires were released. The samples were drawn from two sources: the first 160 participants of the ongoing ImmuneRACE study, and approximately 1,300 subjects contributed by 6 global collaborators. The sample metadata nearly always contained a de-identified subject ID, COVID-19 status, age in years and sex. Where HLA class I and class II types were available, the types were taken from metadata supplied by the sample provider, not from assay-based typing. What the study reported, not specific to this receptor: How much clinical and demographic metadata was included differed by source and by participant, and the metadata was provided uncurated.

The collaborating institutions used their own protocols to collect whole blood in K2EDTA tubes. For TCRbeta analysis, collaborators shipped samples as frozen whole blood, isolated PBMCs, or DNA extracted from either of those sample types. The immunoSEQ Assay, a bias-controlled multiplex PCR, was used to amplify TCRbeta CDR3 regions from genomic DNA. The authors' analysis ran thus. The number of nucleated cells in each sample was estimated by amplification of reference gene primers within the assay. To quantify the absolute abundance of each unique TCRbeta CDR3 rearrangement, sequence reads were collapsed and filtered. For each sample, productive Simpson clonality was calculated by taking the square root of Simpson's diversity index across productive rearrangements. Here the immuneACCESS table is served through TCRdb, limited to in-frame sequences with V and J called. Missing clones are a known gap in these copies; in checked studies unresolved V genes cover under half, and the rest lacks a known reason. V and J calls and clone size are copied from that table; D and trimming were computed from the DNA. Across this sample there are under 200,000 clones, with about 90% seen only once. Of the sample, about 1.6% is held by the ten largest clones.

Sequenced input: peripheral blood. The receptor's source is a man aged 18 to 30 with active or convalescent COVID-19.

This receptor has the CDR3 CASKLTSGGFTDTQYF. The bases are TGTGCCAGTAAACTCACTAGCGGGGGATTCACAGATACGCAGTATTTT. The chain links TRBV19 with TRBJ2-3; 11 junctional bases match TRBD2. The CDR3, cysteine through phenylalanine, is 16 amino acids long. Only CDR3 DNA is held: 48 bases, read in frame from base 1. Ends trimmed: V by 7 bases, J by 2 bases; bases unmatched to a gene: 8. CDR1 and CDR2 are drawn from the germline V gene (reference sequence): LNHDA, SQIVND.